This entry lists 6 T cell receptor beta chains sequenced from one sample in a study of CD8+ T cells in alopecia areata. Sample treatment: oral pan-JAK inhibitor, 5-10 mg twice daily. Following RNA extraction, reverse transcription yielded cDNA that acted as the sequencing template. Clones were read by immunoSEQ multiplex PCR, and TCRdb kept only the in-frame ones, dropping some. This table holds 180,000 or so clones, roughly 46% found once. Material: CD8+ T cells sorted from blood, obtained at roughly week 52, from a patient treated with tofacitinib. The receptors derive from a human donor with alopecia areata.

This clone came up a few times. The CDR3 here is CSVEGNWYYGYTF. The CDR3 coding sequence is TGCAGCGTTGAGGGCAACTGGTACTATGGCTACACCTTC. This chain joins TRBV29-1 and TRBJ1-2; no clear D. In germline, CDR1 is SQVTM, CDR2 ANQGSEA. The V and J ends lost 3 bases and 3 bases respectively, with 11 bases between them. CDR3 length: 13 amino acids.

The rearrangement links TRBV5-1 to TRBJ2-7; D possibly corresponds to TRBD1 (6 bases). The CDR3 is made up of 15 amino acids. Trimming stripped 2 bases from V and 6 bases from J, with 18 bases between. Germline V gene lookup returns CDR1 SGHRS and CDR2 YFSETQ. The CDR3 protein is CASSLGPGTLGEQYF. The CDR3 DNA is TGCGCCAGCAGCTTAGGTCCCGGGACATTAGGCGAGCAGTACTTC.

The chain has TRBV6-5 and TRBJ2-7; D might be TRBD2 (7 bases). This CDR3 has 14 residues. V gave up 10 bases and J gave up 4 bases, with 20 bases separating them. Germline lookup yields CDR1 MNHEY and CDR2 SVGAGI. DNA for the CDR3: TGTGCCACCCGATCCGTGGGGGGGCGTTACGAGCAGTACTTC. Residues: CATRSVGGRYEQYF.

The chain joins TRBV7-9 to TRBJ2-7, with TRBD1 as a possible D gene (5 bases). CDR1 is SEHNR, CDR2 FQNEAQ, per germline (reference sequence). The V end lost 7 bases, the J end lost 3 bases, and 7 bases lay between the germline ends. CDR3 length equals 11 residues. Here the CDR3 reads CASTQGYEQYF. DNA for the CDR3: TGTGCCAGCACCCAGGGCTACGAGCAGTACTTC.

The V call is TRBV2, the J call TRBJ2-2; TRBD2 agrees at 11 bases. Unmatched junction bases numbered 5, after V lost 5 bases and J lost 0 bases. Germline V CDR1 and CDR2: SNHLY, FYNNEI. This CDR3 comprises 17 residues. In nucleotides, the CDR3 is TGTGCCAGCAGTATTAGCGGGGGGGCGGCGAACACCGGGGAGCTGTTTTTT. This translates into CASSISGGAANTGELFF.

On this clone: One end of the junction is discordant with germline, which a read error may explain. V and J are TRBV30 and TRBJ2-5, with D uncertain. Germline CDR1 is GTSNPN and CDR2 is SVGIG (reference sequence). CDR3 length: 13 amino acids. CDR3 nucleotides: TGTGCCTGGAGTCAAAGGGTCCAAGGGACCCAGTACTTC. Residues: CAWSQRVQGTQYF.